The clone carrying this T cell receptor (beta chain) was recorded many times. TCRdb used MiXCR to reprocess the 5' RACE reads, holding one entry per CDR3 protein. Of around 490,000 distinct CDR3 sequences listed, about 13% are singletons. Germline-derived CDR1 and CDR2 are SGHTA and FQGNSA. The CDR3 covers 14 residues. The junction had 5 bases not matched to a gene; V was cut back by 5 bases and J by 6 bases. This sample was taken from a study of identical twins. This same sample was also taken into another study, of yellow fever vaccine responses in identical twins.

The rearrangement links TRBV7-2 to TRBJ1-4, with TRBD1 matching over 8 bases. Sequencing used CD4+ T cells sorted from blood. The origin of this receptor is a woman aged 18-29 years in good health. As DNA, the CDR3 is TGTGCCAGCAGCCCAGGGGGCGGAGATGAAAAACTGTTTTTT. Protein: CASSPGGGDEKLFF.